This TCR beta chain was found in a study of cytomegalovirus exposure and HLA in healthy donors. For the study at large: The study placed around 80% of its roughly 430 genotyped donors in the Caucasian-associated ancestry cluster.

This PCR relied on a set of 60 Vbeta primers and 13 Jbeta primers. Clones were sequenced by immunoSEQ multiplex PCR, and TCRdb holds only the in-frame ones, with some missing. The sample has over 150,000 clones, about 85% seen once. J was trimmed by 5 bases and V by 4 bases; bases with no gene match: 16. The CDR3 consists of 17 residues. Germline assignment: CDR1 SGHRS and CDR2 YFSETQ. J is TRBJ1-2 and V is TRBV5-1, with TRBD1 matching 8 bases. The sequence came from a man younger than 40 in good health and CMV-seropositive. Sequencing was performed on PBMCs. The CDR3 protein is CASSPWMGGTGGYGYTF. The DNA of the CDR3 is TGCGCCAGCAGCCCATGGATGGGGGGGACAGGTGGATATGGCTACACCTTC.